This is a list of T cell receptor beta chains from one sample in a study of T cell changes during pregnancy in multiple sclerosis. Generated by immunoSEQ multiplex PCR, the TCRdb table keeps only in-frame clones and is missing some. Of approximately 40,000 clones listed, about 91% were seen once; the top ten hold 0.75% to 0.85%. Specimen: CD4+ T cells from peripheral blood mononuclear cells, collected before pregnancy. These receptors all stem from a female donor with multiple sclerosis, enrolled in a pregnancy study. The CDR3 runs from the conserved cysteine through the conserved F or W. The D gene is left open where the match is weak. Clone size, where shown, is once, few, many, or a class for clones that have expanded.

d_gene	abundance	v_gene	CDR3aa
TRBD2	few	TRBV6-5	CASSYLTSGRPGELFF
NA	NA	TRBV30	CAWSVLRSSGNTIYF
TRBD2	NA	TRBV9	CASSSGTRAYEQYF
NA	NA	TRBV28	CASSSTGFPNTEAFF
TRBD2	NA	TRBV5-1	CASSGTSGRRGQETQYF
TRBD1	NA	TRBV19	CASISTGENTEAFF
TRBD1	NA	TRBV9	CASSADRGPNEKLFF
TRBD1	NA	TRBV10-3	CAISERDRGRNEQFF
TRBD2	once	TRBV11-2	CASSWGLAGVETQYF
TRBD1	NA	TRBV7-9	CASSFSGQGGNTIYF
NA	NA	TRBV6-5	CASSYGSGRNTIYF
NA	NA	TRBV2	CASRSVSNQPQHF
NA	NA	TRBV5-3	CARGKEINEKLFF
NA	NA	TRBV4-1	CASSQEDPGLLQEQYF
TRBD2	NA	TRBV7-8	CASSLGLAGGGGNEQFF
TRBD1	NA	TRBV14	CASSQDRASNTQYF
NA	NA	TRBV7-2	CASVTQGLNTEAFF
TRBD2	NA	TRBV28	CASTPGLADRSSYNEQFF
NA	once	TRBV28	CASLAGPSYEQYF
NA	NA	TRBV21-1	CASPLPGQGPFGLDTEAFF
TRBD1	NA	TRBV4-1	CASSQDSKGAGGNYEQYF
TRBD1	NA	TRBV5-8	CASGRVTGPAGNTIYF
NA	once	TRBV5-1	CASSLPAGPKETQYF
TRBD1	NA	TRBV27	CASSSHRGINTEAFF
TRBD2	NA	TRBV7-2	CASSSGTSGILGEQFF
TRBD1	NA	TRBV19	CASSPTGTGANVLTF
TRBD2	NA	TRBV5-1	CASSPRTSGIDEQYF
TRBD1	NA	TRBV6-5	CASSYYGGTGELFF
TRBD1	NA	TRBV27	CASSLQTGRDEQYF
TRBD2	NA	TRBV13	CASSTSGRGGGEQYF
TRBD1	NA	TRBV5-1	CASSLEQGVLNEQFF
TRBD1	NA	TRBV5-6	CASSPGSHRGVGQPQHF
NA	NA	TRBV6-5	CASSYSIGGLNTEAFF
TRBD1	NA	TRBV10-1	CASRDRGPGAGELFF
NA	NA	TRBV11-2	CASSLLGRGRLGYNEQFF
TRBD1	NA	TRBV19	CASGRQGPNEQFF
NA	NA	TRBV5-4	CASSLGTARTGELFF
TRBD2	NA	TRBV6-1	CASRGGRSGTDTQYF
NA	NA	TRBV21-1	CASGKGVEQPQHF
NA	NA	TRBV15	CATSREKKGWGGYTF
TRBD2	NA	TRBV9	CASSRRLAGDEQYF
NA	once	TRBV11-3	CASSPGTSQYNEQFF